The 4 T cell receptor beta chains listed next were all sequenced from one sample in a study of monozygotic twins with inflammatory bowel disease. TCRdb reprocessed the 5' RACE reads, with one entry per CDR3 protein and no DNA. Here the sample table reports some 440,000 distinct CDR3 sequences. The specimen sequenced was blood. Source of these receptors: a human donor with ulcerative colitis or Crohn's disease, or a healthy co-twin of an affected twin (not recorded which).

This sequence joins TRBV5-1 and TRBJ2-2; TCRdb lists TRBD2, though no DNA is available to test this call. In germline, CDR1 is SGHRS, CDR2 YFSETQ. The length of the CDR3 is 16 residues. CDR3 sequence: CASSFIAGTNTGELFF.

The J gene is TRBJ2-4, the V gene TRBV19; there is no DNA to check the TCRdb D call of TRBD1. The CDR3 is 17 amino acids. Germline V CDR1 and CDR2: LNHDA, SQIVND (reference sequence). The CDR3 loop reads CASSDQGAGDLKNIQYF.

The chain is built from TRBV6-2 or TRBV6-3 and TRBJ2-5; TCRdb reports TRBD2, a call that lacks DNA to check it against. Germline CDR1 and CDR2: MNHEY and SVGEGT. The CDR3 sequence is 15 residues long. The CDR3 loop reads CASSYSPEVQETQYF.

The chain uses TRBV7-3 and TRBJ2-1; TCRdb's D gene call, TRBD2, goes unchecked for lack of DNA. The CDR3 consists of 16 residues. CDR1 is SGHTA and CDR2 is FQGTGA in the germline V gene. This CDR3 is CASSSVGGGANNEQFF.